Below are 11 T cell receptor beta chains sequenced from a single sample in a study of blood T cell repertoires in COVID-19. Here immunoSEQ multiplex PCR was the method, and the copy in TCRdb shows in-frame clones only, minus some. The sample shows about 140,000 clones, over 80% of them seen only once. Sequenced sample: PBMCs or T cells enriched from blood (not recorded which). The origin of the receptors is a man between 65 and 85 years old who had been exposed to COVID-19.

The chain links TRBV5-1 to TRBJ1-1, with D unclear. Germline values: CDR1 SGHRS, CDR2 YFSETQ. This CDR3 comprises 11 residues. V lost 4 bases, J lost 3 bases, and 4 bases lay in between. CDR3: CASSDYTEAFF. CDR3 in DNA: TGCGCCAGCAGCGACTACACTGAAGCTTTCTTT.

The V call is TRBV5-4, the J call TRBJ2-3; D uncertain. This CDR3 has 11 amino acids. In germline, CDR1 is SGHNT, CDR2 YYREEE (reference sequence). Trimming removed 2 bases from V and 5 bases from J, with 3 bases in between. The DNA for the CDR3 is TGTGCCAGCAGCTTCCGAGATACGCAGTATTTT. As protein: CASSFRDTQYF. The whole variable domain, filled in from reference TRBV5-4 and TRBJ2-3, reads ETGVTQSPTHLIKTRGQQVTLRCSSQSGHNTVSWYQQALGQGPQFIFQYYREEENGRGNFPPRFSGLQFPNYSSELNVNALELDDSALYLCASSFRDTQYFGPGTRLTVL.

V usage is TRBV28 and J usage is TRBJ2-2; D is possibly TRBD2 (6 bases). There are 15 residues in the CDR3. Germline CDR1 is MDHEN and CDR2 is SYDVKM. V was clipped by 6 bases and J by 4 bases, with 15 bases between them. CDR3 in DNA: TGTGCCAGCAGCTCCGGTCAGGGAGGCACCGGGGAGCTGTTTTTT. Amino acid sequence: CASSSGQGGTGELFF.

V is TRBV7-3 and J is TRBJ2-7; D ambiguous. Germline lookup yields CDR1 SGHTA and CDR2 FQGTGA. This CDR3 is 15 amino acids long. Trimming removed 5 bases from V and 3 bases from J, with 17 bases in between. The CDR3 DNA reads TGTGCCAGCAGCACATCAGTGGCTACTATCTACGAGCAGTACTTC. It codes for CASSTSVATIYEQYF. The full variable domain, with the rest looked up from reference TRBV7-3 and TRBJ2-7, is GAGVSQTPSNKVTEKGKYVELRCDPISGHTALYWYRQSLGQGPEFLIYFQGTGAADDSGLPNDRFFAVRPEGSVSTLKIQRTERGDSAVYLCASSTSVATIYEQYFGPGTRLTVT.

This chain connects TRBV5-4 to TRBJ2-5; TRBD1 matches 9 bases. Germline lookup yields CDR1 SGHNT and CDR2 YYREEE (reference sequence). V shed 4 bases, J shed 4 bases, and the junction held 8 bases outside the gene matches. The length of the CDR3 is 15 residues. CDR3 residues: CASSVPGQGLETQYF. CDR3 sequence (DNA): TGTGCCAGCAGCGTACCGGGACAGGGATTAGAGACCCAGTACTTC.

The sample holds a few counts of this clone. V is TRBV5-6 and J is TRBJ1-2; D call uncertain. CDR1 is SGHDT and CDR2 is YYEEEE in the germline V gene. The germline V and J ends were trimmed by 4 bases and 2 bases, with 9 bases remaining between them. The CDR3 extends over 13 amino acids. CDR3 in DNA: TGTGCCAGCAGCCCACCGGTCAACTATGGCTACACCTTC. Its translation: CASSPPVNYGYTF.

As for this clone: Within the sample, other DNA sequences also encode this same CDR3. The rearrangement uses TRBV7-2 and TRBJ2-7; a weak D match, TRBD1 (6 bases). V lost 1 base and J lost 1, with 8 bases in between. Looked up from germline, CDR1 is SGHTA and CDR2 is FQGNSA. The CDR3 has 14 amino acids. The CDR3 region is CASSLGTASYEQYF. The CDR3 nucleotides are TGTGCCAGCAGCTTAGGGACAGCTTCCTACGAGCAGTACTTC.

This chain uses TRBV4-1 with TRBJ2-3, with 7 bases matching TRBD2. The CDR3 consists of 15 residues. Germline CDR1 reads MGHRA; CDR2 reads YSYEKL. V lost 1 base, J lost 5 bases, and 6 bases stayed unmatched. Written as DNA, the CDR3 is TGCGCCAGCAGCCAAGTACCAGGGAGGGAAGATACGCAGTATTTT. Residues: CASSQVPGREDTQYF.

This chain uses TRBV4-1 with TRBJ2-7; TRBD1 matches at 7 bases. This CDR3 comprises 15 residues. Germline V gene sequence: CDR1 MGHRA, CDR2 YSYEKL. J was trimmed by 4 bases and V by 5 bases; bases with no gene match: 11. CDR3: CASSSWQGERYEQYF. In DNA form, the CDR3 reads TGCGCCAGCAGCTCCTGGCAGGGGGAGAGATACGAGCAGTACTTC.

The chain employs TRBV5-1 and TRBJ2-7, with 8 positions matching TRBD2. Germline-derived CDR1 and CDR2 are SGHRS and YFSETQ. V lost 4 bases to trimming and J lost 5 bases; unmatched junction nucleotides: 17. The CDR3 sequence is 17 residues long. The CDR3 bases are TGCGCCAGCAGCAGAGGCCTTACTAGCGGAGGGGCCGACGAGCAGTACTTC. Translated, it gives CASSRGLTSGGADEQYF. Looking up the rest from reference TRBV5-1 and TRBJ2-7 gives the full variable domain: KAGVTQTPRYLIKTRGQQVTLSCSPISGHRSVSWYQQTPGQGLQFLFEYFSETQRNKGNFPGRFSGRQFSNSRSEMNVSTLELGDSALYLCASSRGLTSGGADEQYFGPGTRLTVT.

The chain carries TRBV15 and TRBJ1-2; D unclear. The germline V gene encodes CDR1 LNHNV and CDR2 YYDKDF (reference sequence). Trimming pared 0 bases from V and 0 bases from J, leaving 5 bases between. The CDR3 is made up of 14 amino acids. The CDR3 sequence is CATSRDLANYGYTF. The CDR3 DNA follows: TGTGCCACCAGCAGAGATTTAGCTAACTATGGCTACACCTTC.